The 32 T cell receptor beta chains given below trace back to one sample, sequenced in a study of T cells after yellow fever vaccination. Using its own MiXCR run on the 5' RACE reads, TCRdb lists one record per CDR3 protein. The table records approximately 330,000 distinct CDR3 sequences, 4.1% of them present only once. This sample comprised PBMCs, obtained 5 days after the yellow fever booster vaccination. All receptors derive from a man between 18 and 29 years old who received the YFV17D yellow fever vaccine.

This clonotype was recorded at least ten times. The chain has TRBV14 and TRBJ2-1, with TRBD2 matching 8 bases. Trimming at V came to 4 bases and at J to 8 bases, leaving 7 bases not matched to a gene. The CDR3 spans 14 residues. From germline, CDR1 is SGHDN and CDR2 FVKESK. CDR3 region: CASSPQRGIDEQFF. Here the CDR3 DNA reads TGTGCCAGCAGCCCGCAGCGGGGGATCGATGAGCAGTTCTTC.

This chain connects TRBV5-5 to TRBJ1-6; weak D call: TRBD1 (6 bases). V lost 0 bases, J lost 7 bases, and 11 bases lay in between. CDR1 and CDR2 (germline): SGHKS, YYEKEE (reference sequence). The CDR3 runs 15 residues. The CDR3 coding sequence is TGTGCCAGCAGCTTGGTTGGGCAGGGGAATTCACCCCTCCACTTT. This gives the protein CASSLVGQGNSPLHF.

The V and J genes are TRBV6-2 or TRBV6-3 and TRBJ1-5; TRBD1 matches at 7 bases. Trimming cost V 2 bases and J 0 bases; bases outside gene matches: 7. In germline, CDR1 is MNHEY, CDR2 SVGEGT. This CDR3 comprises 17 residues. Written as DNA, the CDR3 is TGTGCCAGCAGTTACCGGGACAGCCGCTATAGCAATCAGCCCCAGCATTTT. Its protein is CASSYRDSRYSNQPQHF.

This clonotype was detected only a few times. The chain employs TRBV3-1 and TRBJ1-6; D is possibly TRBD1 (5 bases). Germline V CDR1 and CDR2: LGHDT, YNNKEL (reference sequence). The CDR3 length is 15 residues. Trimming removed 4 bases at V and 6 bases at J, with 13 bases between. In DNA, the CDR3 is TGTGCCAGCAGCCGCAGGGCCGGGTTTAATTCACCCCTCCACTTT. Translated: CASSRRAGFNSPLHF.

This clonotype came up a few times. The V and J genes are TRBV4-3 and TRBJ2-7; D is possibly TRBD1 (5 bases). V was cut by 0 bases and J by 5 bases, with 11 bases left in between. Germline-derived CDR1 and CDR2 are LGHNA and YSLEER. The CDR3 consists of 14 residues. For the CDR3, the DNA is TGCGCCAGCAGCCAAGATGGAAACAGGCACGAGCAGTACTTC. Translating gives CASSQDGNRHEQYF.

J is TRBJ2-2 and V is TRBV5-1; perhaps TRBD1 as D (5 bases). This CDR3 comprises 14 residues. Germline assignment: CDR1 SGHRS and CDR2 YFSETQ. Deletions cut 4 bases from V and 7 bases from J, with 14 bases between. The CDR3 nucleotides are TGCGCCAGCAGCCCGGTGTGGGGCGACGGGGAGCTGTTTTTT. This gives the protein CASSPVWGDGELFF.

This clonotype was seen ten or more times. The J gene is TRBJ2-5, the V gene TRBV6-6, with a weak D call TRBD1 (6 bases). This CDR3 region has 13 residues. Germline values: CDR1 MNHNY, CDR2 SVGAGI (reference sequence). The V end lost 4 bases, the J end lost 4 bases, and 10 bases lay between the germline ends. The CDR3 coding sequence is TGTGCCAGCAGTTCCCAGGGGATAGAGACCCAGTACTTC. This sequence encodes CASSSQGIETQYF.

There are many counts of this clonotype. The chain employs TRBV7-9 and TRBJ1-4; D possibly corresponds to TRBD1 (5 bases). Looked up from germline, CDR1 is SEHNR and CDR2 is FQNEAQ (reference sequence). The CDR3 consists of 18 residues. Trimming cost V 0 bases and J 8 bases, with 22 bases left between them. CDR3 amino acids: CASSLASIRQLTKEKLFF. CDR3 nucleotides: TGTGCCAGCAGCTTAGCGTCGATTAGACAGCTGACGAAGGAAAAACTGTTTTTT. The full variable domain, with the rest looked up from reference TRBV7-9 and TRBJ1-4, is DTGVSQNPRHKITKRGQNVTFRCDPISEHNRLYWYRQTLGQGPEFLTYFQNEAQLEKSRLLSDRFSAERPKGSFSTLEIQRTEQGDSAMYLCASSLASIRQLTKEKLFFGSGTQLSVL.

The sample holds many counts of this clonotype. V usage is TRBV9 and J usage is TRBJ2-3, with D unresolved. The V end was cut by 0 bases, the J end by 6 bases, with 17 bases between. Germline CDR1 and CDR2: SGDLS and YYNGEE. CDR3 length: 16 amino acids. The CDR3 protein is CASSVAPQGPRDTQYF. CDR3 bases: TGTGCCAGCAGCGTAGCCCCCCAAGGGCCGAGGGATACGCAGTATTTT.

This clonotype was seen many times. J is TRBJ2-5 and V is TRBV6-2 or TRBV6-3; TRBD1 might be the D (5 bases). CDR3 length: 13 amino acids. Germline V gives CDR1 MNHEY, CDR2 SVGEGT. V was clipped by 8 bases and J by 7 bases, with 17 bases between them. The CDR3 loop is CASAPRGHWTQYF. The CDR3 nucleotides are TGTGCCAGCGCTCCTAGAGGACACTGGACCCAGTACTTC.

This clonotype was counted a few times. This chain joins TRBV25-1 and TRBJ1-2; TRBD1 matches 8 bases. Germline values: CDR1 MGHDK, CDR2 SYGVNS. J lost 7 bases, V lost 2 bases, and 6 bases had no gene match. This CDR3 comprises 14 residues. Here the CDR3 reads CASSEGPGGRGYTF. CDR3 in DNA: TGTGCCAGCAGTGAAGGGCCAGGGGGCCGTGGCTACACCTTC.

This clonotype was found many times. The chain couples TRBV20-1 to TRBJ2-5, with a tentative D call TRBD2 (5 bases). V was pared by 6 bases and J by 6 bases, with 20 bases between. Germline loops: CDR1 DFQATT, CDR2 SNEGSKA (reference sequence). The CDR3 spans 14 residues. The CDR3 DNA follows: TGCAGTGCCGTCCGAAACACTTGGAGGCAGACCCAGTACTTC. Its protein is CSAVRNTWRQTQYF.

Many counts were recorded for this clonotype. This chain links TRBV3-1 with TRBJ2-3; TRBD2 aligns across 9 bases. CDR1 is LGHDT and CDR2 is YNNKEL in the germline V gene (reference sequence). This CDR3 has 18 amino acids. The V gene end was trimmed by 1 base and the J gene end by 0 bases; junction bases not matched to a gene: 8. CDR3 amino acids: CASSQGETSGLSTDTQYF. The CDR3 nucleotides are TGTGCCAGCAGCCAAGGGGAGACTAGCGGATTGAGCACAGATACGCAGTATTTT.

This clonotype was seen repeatedly, ten times or more. The rearrangement joins TRBV5-5 to TRBJ1-6; no reliable D call. V shed 5 bases and J shed 9 bases, with 18 bases lying between them. Germline CDR1 reads SGHKS; CDR2 reads YYEKEE (reference sequence). The CDR3 has 15 residues. DNA of the CDR3: TGTGCCAGCAGTCCCGGGCCCGGGATCGGTTCACCCCTCCACTTT. This gives the protein CASSPGPGIGSPLHF.

V usage is TRBV29-1 and J usage is TRBJ2-1; unclear D gene. Germline V gene lookup returns CDR1 SQVTM and CDR2 ANQGSEA. The CDR3 length is 13 residues. Deletions cut 5 bases from V and 6 bases from J, with 14 bases between. The CDR3 DNA sequence: TGCAGCGTTCCTGTAGGTTACTTCAATGAGCAGTTCTTC. Protein sequence: CSVPVGYFNEQFF.

The table lists this clonotype with many counts. The chain combines TRBV20-1 with TRBJ2-3; D is perhaps TRBD2 (5 bases). CDR1 DFQATT and CDR2 SNEGSKA come from the germline V gene (reference sequence). Trimming pared 4 bases from V and 0 bases from J, leaving 11 bases between. The CDR3 is made up of 14 amino acids. DNA of the CDR3: TGCAGTGCTAAACGTGGCGGGAGCACAGATACGCAGTATTTT. Its protein product is CSAKRGGSTDTQYF.

There are many counts of this clonotype. The genes are TRBV20-1 and TRBJ1-1; possibly TRBD1 for D (5 bases). Trimming took off 3 bases at V and 3 bases at J, with 11 bases between the two ends. Germline CDR1 DFQATT, CDR2 SNEGSKA (reference sequence). The CDR3 length is 13 residues. The CDR3 region is CSARGGADTEAFF. CDR3 sequence (DNA): TGCAGTGCTAGGGGGGGTGCAGACACTGAAGCTTTCTTT.

The chain is built from TRBV28 and TRBJ2-1; 8 nucleotides agree with TRBD1. V was pared by 4 bases and J by 2 bases, with 1 base of the junction left unmatched. Per germline, CDR1 MDHEN and CDR2 SYDVKM. CDR3 size: 14 residues. CDR3 residues: CASSWTGPYNEQFF. The CDR3 DNA follows: TGTGCCAGCAGTTGGACAGGGCCCTACAATGAGCAGTTCTTC. The complete variable domain, with remaining parts taken from reference TRBV28 and TRBJ2-1, reads DVKVTQSSRYLVKRTGEKVFLECVQDMDHENMFWYRQDPGLGLRLIYFSYDVKMKEKGDIPEGYSVSREKKERFSLILESASTNQTSMYLCASSWTGPYNEQFFGPGTRLTVL.

This chain uses TRBV19 with TRBJ2-7, with D perhaps matching TRBD2 (5 bases). The CDR3 contains 15 residues. V lost 5 bases and J lost 0, with 14 bases in between. Germline CDR1 LNHDA, CDR2 SQIVND (reference sequence). The CDR3 sequence is CASSPAGISSYEQYF. DNA of the CDR3: TGTGCCAGTAGTCCCGCCGGGATTAGCTCCTACGAGCAGTACTTC.

This clonotype occurred a few times. This sequence joins TRBV20-1 and TRBJ2-7; D might be TRBD2 (5 bases). Germline CDR1 is DFQATT and CDR2 is SNEGSKA (reference sequence). Deletions cut 1 base from V and 2 bases from J, with 9 bases between. CDR3 length equals 13 residues. The CDR3 nucleotides read TGCAGTGCTAGAGTCGGGCGGGCCTACGAGCAGTACGTC. It specifies CSARVGRAYEQYV.

This clonotype was found a few times. This chain connects TRBV15 to TRBJ2-1; either TRBD1 or TRBD2 may fit D (6 bases each). The CDR3 has 14 residues. The V gene lost 5 bases and the J gene lost 12 bases, with 20 bases spanning the gap. CDR1 and CDR2 from the germline V gene are LNHNV and YYDKDF (reference sequence). The CDR3 sequence is CATSPRGAGRVQFF. CDR3 DNA sequence: TGTGCCACCAGCCCGAGGGGGGCAGGTCGGGTGCAGTTCTTC.

This clonotype was counted a few times. The chain joins TRBV11-2 to TRBJ2-5; 9 positions agree with TRBD2. Germline V CDR1 and CDR2: SGHAT, FQNNGV. There are 16 residues in the CDR3. V was clipped by 4 bases and J by 2 bases; unmatched bases: 8. CDR3 region: CASSSRGSGRQETQYF. The DNA of the CDR3 is TGTGCCAGCAGCTCCCGAGGTAGCGGGAGACAAGAGACCCAGTACTTC.

This clonotype was seen a handful of times. This rearrangement joins TRBV5-1 to TRBJ1-1, with 7 bases aligning to TRBD1. Trimming removed 4 bases from V and 0 bases from J; junction bases left unmatched: 6. The CDR3 is 15 amino acids. The germline CDR1 and CDR2 sequences are SGHRS and YFSETQ. CDR3 in amino acids: CASSMTGTVNTEAFF. CDR3 DNA sequence: TGCGCCAGCAGCATGACCGGGACAGTGAACACTGAAGCTTTCTTT.

There are many counts of this clonotype. J is TRBJ2-1 and V is TRBV4-1; TRBD2 matches 14 bases. The germline gives CDR1 MGHRA, CDR2 YSYEKL. The length of the CDR3 is 16 residues. J lost 6 bases, V lost 0 bases, and 1 base had no gene match. CDR3 sequence: CASSQEGLAGVNEQFF. The CDR3 coding sequence is TGCGCCAGCAGCCAAGAGGGACTAGCGGGGGTCAATGAGCAGTTCTTC.

This clonotype turned up a few times. J is TRBJ1-2 and V is TRBV4-3; D is uncertain. Trimming removed 0 bases from V and 5 bases from J, with 13 bases in between. This CDR3 spans 15 amino acids. Germline CDR1 is LGHNA and CDR2 is YSLEER. The CDR3 nucleotides are TGCGCCAGCAGCCAAGATCTTCGAGAAGGTTATGGCTACACCTTC. It translates to CASSQDLREGYGYTF.

This clonotype was detected ten times or more. The chain couples TRBV5-1 to TRBJ2-3, with D maybe TRBD2 (5 bases). This CDR3 contains 14 residues. Trimming removed 0 bases at V and 5 bases at J, with 10 bases between. Germline V CDR1 and CDR2: SGHRS, YFSETQ. CDR3 sequence (DNA): TGCGCCAGCAGCTTGGACCTAGCTGGAGATACGCAGTATTTT. It specifies CASSLDLAGDTQYF.

This chain links TRBV6-5 with TRBJ1-1; 8 bases align to TRBD1. The germline V gene has CDR1 MNHEY and CDR2 SVGAGI. The V segment lost 4 bases and the J segment 6 bases; nucleotides outside the gene matches: 4. This CDR3 is built from 13 residues. CDR3 protein: CASSSPGGPEAFF. DNA of the CDR3: TGTGCCAGCAGTTCACCAGGGGGCCCTGAAGCTTTCTTT.

This clonotype was detected only a few times. The chain couples TRBV12-3 or TRBV12-4 to TRBJ1-5; no reliable D call. The CDR3 is 13 amino acids. The ends were cut back, 1 base at V and 6 bases at J, with 7 bases in the middle. The chain's CDR3 is CASSLDLSQPQHF. In DNA form, the CDR3 reads TGTGCCAGCAGTTTAGATCTAAGTCAGCCCCAGCATTTT.

The sample holds a few counts of this clonotype. V is TRBV4-3 and J is TRBJ2-3; 8 nucleotides line up with TRBD2. The CDR3 is made up of 15 amino acids. V gave up 0 bases and J gave up 4 bases; unmatched junction bases: 3. CDR1 is LGHNA, CDR2 YSLEER, per germline. CDR3 protein: CASSQDPGGADTQYF. For the CDR3, the DNA is TGCGCCAGCAGCCAAGACCCGGGGGGGGCAGATACGCAGTATTTT.

This clonotype was detected a few times. The chain carries TRBV25-1 and TRBJ2-3, with D unclear. Deletions cut 4 bases from V and 6 bases from J, with 11 bases between. Germline V CDR1 and CDR2: MGHDK, SYGVNS. CDR3 length: 13 residues. DNA for the CDR3: TGTGCCAGCAGTGTAGAGGTAGGGGATACGCAGTATTTT. Translation: CASSVEVGDTQYF. The entire variable domain, with the rest obtained from reference TRBV25-1 and TRBJ2-3, is as follows: EADIYQTPRYLVIGTGKKITLECSQTMGHDKMYWYQQDPGMELHLIHYSYGVNSTEKGDLSSESTVSRIRTEHFPLTLESARPSHTSQYLCASSVEVGDTQYFGPGTRLTVL.

J is TRBJ2-6 and V is TRBV6-2 or TRBV6-3; either TRBD1 or TRBD2 may fit D (6 bases each). Germline CDR1 reads MNHEY; CDR2 reads SVGEGT. The CDR3 loop spans 18 amino acids. Deletions cut 3 bases from V and 2 bases from J, with 17 bases between. This CDR3 reads CASSYAPRGLPGANVLTF. The CDR3 DNA follows: TGTGCCAGCAGTTATGCCCCTCGGGGGCTCCCTGGGGCCAACGTCCTGACTTTC.

The chain links TRBV20-1 to TRBJ1-4, with D possibly being TRBD1 (6 bases). Germline CDR1 and CDR2: DFQATT and SNEGSKA (reference sequence). The CDR3 is made up of 14 amino acids. The ends were cut back, 3 bases at V and 3 bases at J, with 11 bases in the middle. The CDR3 is CSASSGAANEKLFF. In DNA form, the CDR3 reads TGCAGTGCTAGCTCGGGGGCGGCTAATGAAAAACTGTTTTTT.